Below, one T cell receptor (beta chain) is given with its context. Its antigen is not known. One end of the junction is discordant with germline, which a read error may explain. This entry comes from a study of T cell responses to AZD1222 COVID-19 vaccine. Study in general: Combined were second doses at about 4 or about 12 weeks. Study-level findings and limits: Across spike, vaccine-associated CD4 TCRs were found, dominant at 160-218 and 743-854. Variant regions that are unmutated are reportedly the target of nearly half of spike-specific TCRs. At baseline, just a handful of AZD1222 recipients tested seropositive.

This CDR3 has 16 amino acids. From germline, CDR1 is SSHAT and CDR2 FNYEAQ (reference sequence). TCRdb's table, derived via immunoSEQ multiplex PCR, lists solely in-frame clones and lacks some. The table includes roughly 120,000 clones, 87% detected once. Sequencing used peripheral blood, obtained on day 0 of AZD1222 vaccination. The chain has TRBV7-7 and TRBJ2-5, with 13 bases aligning to TRBD2. This clonotype was obtained from an adult in good health. CDR3: CASSLGLAGASETQYF. Written as DNA, the CDR3 is TGTGCTAGCAGCTTAGGACTAGCGGGAGCCTCAGAGACCCAGTACTTC.